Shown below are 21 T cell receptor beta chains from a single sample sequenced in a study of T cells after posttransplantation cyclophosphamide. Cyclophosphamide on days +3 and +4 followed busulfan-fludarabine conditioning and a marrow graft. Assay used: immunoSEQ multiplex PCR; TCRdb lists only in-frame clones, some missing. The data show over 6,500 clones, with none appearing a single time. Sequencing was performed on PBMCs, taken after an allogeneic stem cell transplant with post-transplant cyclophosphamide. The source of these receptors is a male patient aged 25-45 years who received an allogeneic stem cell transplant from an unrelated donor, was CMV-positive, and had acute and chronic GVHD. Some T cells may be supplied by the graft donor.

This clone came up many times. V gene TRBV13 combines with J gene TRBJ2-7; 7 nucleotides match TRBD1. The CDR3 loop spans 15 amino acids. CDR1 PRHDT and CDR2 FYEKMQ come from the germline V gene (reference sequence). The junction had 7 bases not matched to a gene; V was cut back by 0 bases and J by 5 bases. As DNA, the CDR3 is TGTGCCAGCAGCTTAGGATGGACAGGTTTCGACGAGCAGTACTTC. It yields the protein CASSLGWTGFDEQYF.

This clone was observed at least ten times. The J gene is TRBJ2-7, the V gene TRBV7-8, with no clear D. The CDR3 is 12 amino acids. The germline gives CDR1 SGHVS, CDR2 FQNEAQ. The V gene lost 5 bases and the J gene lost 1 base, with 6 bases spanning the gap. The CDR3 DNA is TGTGCCAGCAGCCGTATTTCCTACGAGCAGTACTTC. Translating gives CASSRISYEQYF.

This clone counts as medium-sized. CDR3 nucleotide sequence: TGTGCCAGCAGTTTCCCTTCCGGGGAGCTGTTTTTT. It codes for CASSFPSGELFF. V usage is TRBV27 and J usage is TRBJ2-2; D is unclear. With 3 bases removed from V and 6 bases from J, the gap between germline ends came to 5 bases. Germline assignment: CDR1 MNHEY and CDR2 SMNVEV (reference sequence). This CDR3 contains 12 residues.

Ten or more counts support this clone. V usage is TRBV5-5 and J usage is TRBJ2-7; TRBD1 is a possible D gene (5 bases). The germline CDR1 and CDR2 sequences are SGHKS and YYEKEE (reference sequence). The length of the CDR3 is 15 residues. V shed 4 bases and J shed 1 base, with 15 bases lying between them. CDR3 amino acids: CASSPRVELSYEQYF. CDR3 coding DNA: TGTGCCAGCAGCCCCAGGGTCGAACTTTCCTACGAGCAGTACTTC.

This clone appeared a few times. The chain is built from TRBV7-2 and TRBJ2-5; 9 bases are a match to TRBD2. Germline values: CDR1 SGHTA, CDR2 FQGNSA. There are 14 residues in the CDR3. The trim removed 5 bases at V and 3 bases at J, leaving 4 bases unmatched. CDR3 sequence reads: CASSPGLAKETQYF. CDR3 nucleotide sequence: TGTGCCAGCAGCCCCGGACTAGCGAAAGAGACCCAGTACTTC. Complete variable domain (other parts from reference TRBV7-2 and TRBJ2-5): GAGVSQSPSNKVTEKGKDVELRCDPISGHTALYWYRQSLGQGLEFLIYFQGNSAPDKSGLPSDRFSAERTGGSVSTLTIQRTQQEDSAVYLCASSPGLAKETQYFGPGTRLLVL.

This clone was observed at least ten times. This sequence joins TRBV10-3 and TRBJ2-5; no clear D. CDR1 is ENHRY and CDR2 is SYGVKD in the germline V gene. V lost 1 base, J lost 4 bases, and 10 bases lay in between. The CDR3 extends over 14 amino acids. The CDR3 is CAISELGNTETQYF. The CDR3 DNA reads TGTGCCATCAGTGAGTTGGGCAATACAGAGACCCAGTACTTC.

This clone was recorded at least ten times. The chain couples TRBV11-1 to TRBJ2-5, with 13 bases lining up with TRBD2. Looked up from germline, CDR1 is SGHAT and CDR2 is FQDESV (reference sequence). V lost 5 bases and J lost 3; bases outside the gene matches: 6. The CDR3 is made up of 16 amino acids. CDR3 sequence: CASSLLAGGQEETQYF. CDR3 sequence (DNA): TGTGCCAGCAGCCTACTAGCGGGAGGGCAGGAAGAGACCCAGTACTTC.

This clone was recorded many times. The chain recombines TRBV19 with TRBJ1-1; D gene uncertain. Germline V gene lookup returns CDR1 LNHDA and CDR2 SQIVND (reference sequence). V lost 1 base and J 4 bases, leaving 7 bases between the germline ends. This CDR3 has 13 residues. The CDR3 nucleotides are TGTGCCAGTAGTATAGGAAGAGGCACTGAAGCTTTCTTT. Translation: CASSIGRGTEAFF.

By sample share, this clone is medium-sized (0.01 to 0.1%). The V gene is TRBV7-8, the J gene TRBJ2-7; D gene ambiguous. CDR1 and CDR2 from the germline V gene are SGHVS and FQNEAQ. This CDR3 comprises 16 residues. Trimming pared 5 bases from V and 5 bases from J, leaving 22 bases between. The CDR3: CASSNQLGSQFHEQYF. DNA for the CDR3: TGTGCCAGCAGCAACCAGTTGGGCTCCCAGTTTCACGAGCAGTACTTC.

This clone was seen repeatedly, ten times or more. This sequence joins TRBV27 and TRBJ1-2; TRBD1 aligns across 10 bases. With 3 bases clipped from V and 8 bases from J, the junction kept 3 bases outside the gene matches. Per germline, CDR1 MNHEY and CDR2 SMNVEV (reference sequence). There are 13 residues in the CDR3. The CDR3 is CASSFRDRGGYTF. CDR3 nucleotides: TGTGCCAGCAGTTTCCGGGACAGGGGAGGCTACACCTTC.

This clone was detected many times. The CDR3 region is CAWSLGQAYSGNTIYF. CDR3 nucleotides: TGTGCCTGGAGTTTAGGACAGGCGTACTCTGGAAACACCATATATTTT. This chain links TRBV30 with TRBJ1-3, with 7 bases fitting TRBD1. The CDR3 sequence is 16 residues long. CDR1 and CDR2 (germline): GTSNPN, SVGIG (reference sequence). V lost 2 bases to trimming and J lost 0 bases; unmatched junction nucleotides: 7.

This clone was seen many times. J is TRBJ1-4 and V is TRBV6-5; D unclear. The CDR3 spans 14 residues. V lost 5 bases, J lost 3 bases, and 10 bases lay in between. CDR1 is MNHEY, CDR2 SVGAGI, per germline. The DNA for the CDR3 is TGTGCCAGCAGTCGAGGCGTCTCTAATGAAAAACTGTTTTTT. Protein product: CASSRGVSNEKLFF.

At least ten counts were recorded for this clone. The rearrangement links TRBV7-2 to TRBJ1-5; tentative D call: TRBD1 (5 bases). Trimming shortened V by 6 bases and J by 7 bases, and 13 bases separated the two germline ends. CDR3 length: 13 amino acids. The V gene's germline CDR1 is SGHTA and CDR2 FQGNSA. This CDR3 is CASSRQGFQPQHF. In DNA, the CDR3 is TGTGCCAGCAGTAGGCAGGGCTTCCAGCCCCAGCATTTT.

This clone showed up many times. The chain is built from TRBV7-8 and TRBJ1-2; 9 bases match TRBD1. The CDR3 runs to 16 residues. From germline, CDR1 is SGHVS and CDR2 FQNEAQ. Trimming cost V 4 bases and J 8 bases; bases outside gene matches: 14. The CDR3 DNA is TGTGCCAGCAGCTCGCTCGCCCGGGGACAGGGTGGAGGCTACACCTTC. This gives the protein CASSSLARGQGGGYTF.

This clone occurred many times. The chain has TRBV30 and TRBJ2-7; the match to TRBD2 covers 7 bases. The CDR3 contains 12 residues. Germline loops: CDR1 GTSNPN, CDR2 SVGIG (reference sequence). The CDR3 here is CAQSGNRYEQYF. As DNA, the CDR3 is TGTGCACAGAGCGGGAATCGCTACGAGCAGTACTTC.

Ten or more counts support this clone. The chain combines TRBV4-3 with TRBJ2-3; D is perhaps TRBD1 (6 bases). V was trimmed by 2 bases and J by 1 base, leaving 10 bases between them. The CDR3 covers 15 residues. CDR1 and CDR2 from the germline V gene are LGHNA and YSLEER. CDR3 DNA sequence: TGCGCCAGCAGCCAACAGGGGCGAGGCACAGATACGCAGTATTTT. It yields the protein CASSQQGRGTDTQYF.

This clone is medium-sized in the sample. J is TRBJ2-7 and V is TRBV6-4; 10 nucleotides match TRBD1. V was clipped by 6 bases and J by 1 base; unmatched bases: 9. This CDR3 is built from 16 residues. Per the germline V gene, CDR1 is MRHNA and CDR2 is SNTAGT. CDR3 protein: CASRLHRDRGSYEQYF. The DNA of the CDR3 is TGTGCCAGCAGACTTCACCGGGACAGGGGTTCCTACGAGCAGTACTTC.

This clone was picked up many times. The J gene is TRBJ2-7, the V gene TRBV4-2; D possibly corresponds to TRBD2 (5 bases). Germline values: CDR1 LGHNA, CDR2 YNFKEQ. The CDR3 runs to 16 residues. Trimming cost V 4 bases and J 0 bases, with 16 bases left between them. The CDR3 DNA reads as TGTGCCAGCAGCCCAATGGACCCCAGCGGCTCCTACGAGCAGTACTTC. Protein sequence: CASSPMDPSGSYEQYF.

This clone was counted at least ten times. This CDR3 reads CASSQVVGSSRSRDTQYF. The CDR3 DNA follows: TGCGCCAGCAGCCAAGTTGTAGGTTCTAGCCGTTCCAGGGATACGCAGTATTTT. The chain is built from TRBV4-3 and TRBJ2-3; maybe TRBD2 (5 bases). The V end was cut by 1 base, the J end by 6 bases, with 23 bases between. The germline V gene encodes CDR1 LGHNA and CDR2 YSLEER. The CDR3 totals 18 residues.

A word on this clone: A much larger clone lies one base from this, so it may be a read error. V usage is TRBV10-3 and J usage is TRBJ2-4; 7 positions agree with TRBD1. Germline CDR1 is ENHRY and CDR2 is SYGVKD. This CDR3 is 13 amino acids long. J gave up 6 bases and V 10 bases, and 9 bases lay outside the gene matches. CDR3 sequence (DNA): TGTGCCACCAGAAGGGACAGTCGAAACATTCAGTACTTC. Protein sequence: CATRRDSRNIQYF.

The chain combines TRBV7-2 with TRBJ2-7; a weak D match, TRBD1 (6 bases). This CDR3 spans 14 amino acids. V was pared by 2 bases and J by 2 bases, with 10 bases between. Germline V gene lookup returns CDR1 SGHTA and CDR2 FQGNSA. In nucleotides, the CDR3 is TGTGCCAGCAGCTTACAAGGGGGAGCCTACGAGCAGTACTTC. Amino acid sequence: CASSLQGGAYEQYF.